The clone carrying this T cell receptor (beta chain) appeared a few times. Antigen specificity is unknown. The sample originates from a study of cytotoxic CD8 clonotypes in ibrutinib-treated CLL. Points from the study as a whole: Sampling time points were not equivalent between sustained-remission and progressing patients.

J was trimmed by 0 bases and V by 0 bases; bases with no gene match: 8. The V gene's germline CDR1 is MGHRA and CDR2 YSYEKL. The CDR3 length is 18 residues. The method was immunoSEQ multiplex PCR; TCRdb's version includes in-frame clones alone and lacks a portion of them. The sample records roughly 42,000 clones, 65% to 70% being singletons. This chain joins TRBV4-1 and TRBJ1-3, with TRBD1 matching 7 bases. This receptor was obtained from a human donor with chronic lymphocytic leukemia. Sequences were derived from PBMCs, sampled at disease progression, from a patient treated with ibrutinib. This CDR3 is CASSQERQGPNSGNTIYF. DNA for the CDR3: TGCGCCAGCAGCCAAGAAAGACAGGGACCCAACTCTGGAAACACCATATATTTT.